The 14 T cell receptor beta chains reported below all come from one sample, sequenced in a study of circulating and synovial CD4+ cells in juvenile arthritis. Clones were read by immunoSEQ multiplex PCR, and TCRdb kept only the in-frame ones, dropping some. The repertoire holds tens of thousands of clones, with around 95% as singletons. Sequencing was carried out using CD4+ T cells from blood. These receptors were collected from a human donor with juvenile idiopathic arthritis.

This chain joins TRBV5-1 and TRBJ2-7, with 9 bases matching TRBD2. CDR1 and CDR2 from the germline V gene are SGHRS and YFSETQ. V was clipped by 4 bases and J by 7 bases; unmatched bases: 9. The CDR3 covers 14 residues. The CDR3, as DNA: TGCGCCAGCAGCCCGCTAGCGGGGCGGGGGGAGCAGTACTTC. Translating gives CASSPLAGRGEQYF.

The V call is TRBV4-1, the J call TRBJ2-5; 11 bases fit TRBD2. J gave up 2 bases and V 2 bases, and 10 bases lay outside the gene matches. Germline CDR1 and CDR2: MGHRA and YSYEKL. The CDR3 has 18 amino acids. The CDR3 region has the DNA TGCGCCAGCAGCCAAATCATAGGAAGACTAGCGGGACAAGAGACCCAGTACTTC. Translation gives CASSQIIGRLAGQETQYF.

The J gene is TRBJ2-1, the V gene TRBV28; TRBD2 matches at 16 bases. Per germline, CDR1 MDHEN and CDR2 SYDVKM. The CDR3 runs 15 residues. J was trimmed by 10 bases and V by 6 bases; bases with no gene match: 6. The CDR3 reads CASRRGTSGRGEQFF. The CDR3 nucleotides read TGTGCCAGCAGACGGGGGACTAGCGGGAGGGGGGAGCAGTTCTTC.

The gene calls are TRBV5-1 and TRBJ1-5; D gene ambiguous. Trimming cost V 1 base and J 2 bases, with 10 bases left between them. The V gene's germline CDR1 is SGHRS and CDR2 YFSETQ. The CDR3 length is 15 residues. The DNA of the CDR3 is TGCGCCAGCAGCTTGTCGGGTGATGGCAATCAGCCCCAGCATTTT. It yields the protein CASSLSGDGNQPQHF. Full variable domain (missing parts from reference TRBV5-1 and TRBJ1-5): KAGVTQTPRYLIKTRGQQVTLSCSPISGHRSVSWYQQTPGQGLQFLFEYFSETQRNKGNFPGRFSGRQFSNSRSEMNVSTLELGDSALYLCASSLSGDGNQPQHFGDGTRLSIL.

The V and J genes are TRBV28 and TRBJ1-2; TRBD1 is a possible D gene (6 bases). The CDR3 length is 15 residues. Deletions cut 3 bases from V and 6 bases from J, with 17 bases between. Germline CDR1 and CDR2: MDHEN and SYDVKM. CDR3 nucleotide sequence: TGTGCCAGCAGTTTGGAAAAGACAGGCTTTCATGGCTACACCTTC. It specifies CASSLEKTGFHGYTF.

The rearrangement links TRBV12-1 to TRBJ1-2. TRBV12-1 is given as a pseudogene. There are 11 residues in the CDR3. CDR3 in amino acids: CASSFVIGYTF. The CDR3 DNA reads TGTGCCAGCAGCTTTGTTATCGGCTACACCTTC.

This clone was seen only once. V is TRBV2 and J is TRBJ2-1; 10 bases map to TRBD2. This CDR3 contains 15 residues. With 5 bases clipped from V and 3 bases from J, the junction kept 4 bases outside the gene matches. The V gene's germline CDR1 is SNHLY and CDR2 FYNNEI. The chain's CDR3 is CASSYLAGVYNEQFF. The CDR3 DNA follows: TGTGCCAGCAGTTATCTAGCGGGAGTCTACAATGAGCAGTTCTTC.

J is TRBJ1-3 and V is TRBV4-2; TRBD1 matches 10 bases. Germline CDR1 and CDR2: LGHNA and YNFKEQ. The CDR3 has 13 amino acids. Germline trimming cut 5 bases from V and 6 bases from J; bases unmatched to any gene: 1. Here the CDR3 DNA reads TGTGCCAGCAGCGGGACAGGGGAAAACACCATATATTTT. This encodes CASSGTGENTIYF.

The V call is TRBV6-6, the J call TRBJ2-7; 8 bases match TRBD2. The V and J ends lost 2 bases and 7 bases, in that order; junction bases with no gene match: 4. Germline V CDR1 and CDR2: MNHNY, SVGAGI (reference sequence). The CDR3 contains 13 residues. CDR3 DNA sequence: TGTGCCAGCAGTTACGAGACGGGAGGGGAGCAGTACTTC. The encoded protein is CASSYETGGEQYF.

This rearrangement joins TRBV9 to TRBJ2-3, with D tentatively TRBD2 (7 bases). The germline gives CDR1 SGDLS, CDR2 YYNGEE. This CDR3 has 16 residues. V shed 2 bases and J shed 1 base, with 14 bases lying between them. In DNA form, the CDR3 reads TGTGCCAGCAGCGTGGGGGGGGGCTTTCGCACAGATACGCAGTATTTT. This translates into CASSVGGGFRTDTQYF.

CDR3 DNA: TGCGCCAGCAGCTTGGGTCGAGACTCCTACGAGCAGTACTTC. This codes for CASSLGRDSYEQYF. The chain has TRBV5-1 and TRBJ2-7; D remains unclear. Looked up from germline, CDR1 is SGHRS and CDR2 is YFSETQ. This CDR3 contains 14 residues. The V and J ends lost 0 bases and 0 bases respectively, with 7 bases between them. The full variable domain, in which reference TRBV5-1 and TRBJ2-7 provide the parts outside the CDR3, is KAGVTQTPRYLIKTRGQQVTLSCSPISGHRSVSWYQQTPGQGLQFLFEYFSETQRNKGNFPGRFSGRQFSNSRSEMNVSTLELGDSALYLCASSLGRDSYEQYFGPGTRLTVT.

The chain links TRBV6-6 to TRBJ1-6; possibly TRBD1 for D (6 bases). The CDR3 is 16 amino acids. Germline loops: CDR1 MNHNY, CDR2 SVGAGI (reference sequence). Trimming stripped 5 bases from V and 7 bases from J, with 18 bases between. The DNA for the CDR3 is TGTGCCAGCAGTCCAGCAAGGGGGACCGAAAATTCACCCCTCCACTTT. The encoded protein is CASSPARGTENSPLHF.

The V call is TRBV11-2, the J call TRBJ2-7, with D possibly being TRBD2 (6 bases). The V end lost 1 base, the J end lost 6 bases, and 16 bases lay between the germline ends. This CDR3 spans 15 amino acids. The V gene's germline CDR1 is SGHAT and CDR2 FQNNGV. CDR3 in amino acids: CASSLVGGPQREQYF. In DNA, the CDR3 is TGTGCCAGCAGCTTAGTGGGGGGTCCCCAACGCGAGCAGTACTTC.

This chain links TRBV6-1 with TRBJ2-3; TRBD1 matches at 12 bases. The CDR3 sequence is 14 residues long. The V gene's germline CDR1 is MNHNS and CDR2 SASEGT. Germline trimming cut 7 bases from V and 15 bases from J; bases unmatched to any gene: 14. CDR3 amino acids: CASISGQGAILQYF. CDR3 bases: TGTGCCAGCATTTCGGGACAGGGGGCAATTTTACAATATTTT.